This entry is about one T cell receptor beta chain. This specimen belongs to a study of blood T cell repertoires in COVID-19. Unmatched junction bases numbered 4, after V lost 5 bases and J lost 4 bases. Germline lookup yields CDR1 SNHLY and CDR2 FYNNEI. This CDR3 region has 14 residues. Participants came from fewer than 25 US areas, aged about 18 to 89 years. All recovered Cohort 3 donors got two negative PCRs, got clearance, or saw symptom resolution. As processed by the authors: Reference gene primer amplification yielded estimated nucleated cell counts. The assay was immunoSEQ multiplex PCR, and TCRdb's table has in-frame clones only and misses some. V and J calls and clone size are as listed in that table; D and trimming were resolved from the DNA. The sample lists 250,000 to 350,000 clones; approximately 90% were seen once.

The rearrangement joins TRBV2 to TRBJ2-7; 11 nucleotides align to TRBD2. The TCR originated in a woman younger than 45 who had recovered from COVID-19. The sample was PBMCs or T cells enriched from blood (not recorded which). In DNA form, the CDR3 reads TGTGCCAGCAGTCGTAGCGGGAGGGTGTACGAGCAGTACTTC. Protein product: CASSRSGRVYEQYF.